This TCR beta chain was profiled in a study of immune evolution from preneoplasia to lung adenocarcinoma. General study findings and limits: Normal lung had the highest top T cell clone frequencies. Later-stage lesions seemingly showed higher T cell density and diversity than normal lung.

Of note for this clone: What it recognizes is unknown.

Method: immunoSEQ multiplex PCR; TCRdb's copy keeps in-frame clones and lacks some. The sample lists roughly 9,900 clones, about four fifths seen once, with around 3.5% in the top ten. Patients had resection in Japan or China between the mid-2010s and the late 2010s. Two lung cancer pathologists independently confirmed each histologic diagnosis. The V and J ends lost 5 bases and 1 base respectively, with 6 bases between them. The CDR3 covers 12 residues. Germline assignment: CDR1 MDHEN and CDR2 SYDVKM. This sequence originates from a person aged 70 to 80 with lung adenocarcinoma. The V and J genes are TRBV28 and TRBJ2-7, with unresolved D. What was sequenced was FFPE minimally invasive lung adenocarcinoma tissue. This CDR3 reads CASSPSSYEQYF. CDR3 nucleotide sequence: TGTGCCAGCAGTCCGAGTTCCTACGAGCAGTACTTC.